A single sample is the source of the 2 T cell receptor beta chains below, sequenced in a study of blood T cell repertoires in COVID-19. Produced via immunoSEQ multiplex PCR; TCRdb's table is partial and in-frame only. Among 150,000 to 200,000 clones, 84% were seen once, and the ten largest hold about 14%. The sample consisted of peripheral blood. These receptors all come from an older woman with COVID-19, enrolled during active disease.

This clone turned up a few times. The V call is TRBV19, the J call TRBJ1-5, with 8 nucleotides matching TRBD1. Germline CDR1 and CDR2: LNHDA and SQIVND (reference sequence). The V gene end was trimmed by 5 bases and the J gene end by 1 base; junction bases not matched to a gene: 1. This CDR3 spans 14 amino acids. In DNA, the CDR3 is TGTGCCAGTAGTGACAGGGGAAGCAATCAGCCCCAGCATTTT. Translation gives CASSDRGSNQPQHF.

The genes are TRBV3-1 (or the pseudogene TRBV3-2) and TRBJ1-3; D call uncertain. Germline values: CDR1 LGHDT, CDR2 YNNKEL (reference sequence). Trimming took off 6 bases at V and 0 bases at J, with 12 bases between the two ends. This CDR3 comprises 15 residues. The CDR3 region is CASRPLASSGNTIYF. CDR3 nucleotides: TGTGCCAGCAGACCCCTGGCATCCTCTGGAAACACCATATATTTT.